The TCR beta chain described here comes from a study of OX40 agonist ivuxolimab in advanced cancers. Study-wide context: Ivuxolimab was delivered to patients intravenously every 2 weeks at doses spanning 0.01 to 10 mg/kg.

The study's findings and limits: The study found that CD8+ T cells averaged more expanded clones than CD4+. Low levels of normalized T-cell clonal expansion also appeared in some nonresponders.

This clone was recorded once. Its antigen remains unknown. Clones were read by immunoSEQ multiplex PCR, and TCRdb kept only the in-frame ones, dropping some. The table lists under 100,000 clones, 81% of them singletons. The TCR sequence derives from an adult with an advanced solid tumor such as melanoma, head and neck, liver or kidney cancer. The sample consisted of CD4+ or CD8+ T cells sorted from blood, taken in a trial of the OX40 agonist ivuxolimab.

CDR3 sequence reads: CASSLGLSRNGELFF. The CDR3 DNA is TGCGCCAGCAGCTTAGGACTTTCCCGGAACGGGGAGCTGTTTTTT. This chain joins TRBV5-1 and TRBJ2-2; the D gene is possibly TRBD2 (5 bases). Trimming left V 2 bases short and J 7 bases short, with 15 bases between. The germline CDR1 and CDR2 sequences are SGHRS and YFSETQ. The CDR3 sequence is 15 residues long.